These T cell receptor beta chains were read from a single sample in a study of neoadjuvant anti-PD-1 for oral cavity cancer. Assay: immunoSEQ multiplex PCR; the TCRdb copy retains only in-frame clones and omits some. This sample has tens of thousands of clones, with about 83% found just once. This material consisted of PBMCs, taken before nivolumab (anti-PD-1) treatment. The origin of the receptors is a person aged 40-85 years with oral cavity squamous cell carcinoma. CDR3s include the opening cysteine and the closing phenylalanine or tryptophan. Each record gives: D gene, J gene, V gene, clone size, CDR3 protein, CDR3 DNA. D genes are given only for firm matches. For some rows the clone size is stated as once, few or many, or as a class when expanded; others skip it.

D gene: TRBD2; J gene: TRBJ2-1; V gene: TRBV4-2; clone size: -; CDR3 protein: CASSQVSSSGVNEQFF; CDR3 DNA: TGTGCCAGCAGCCAAGTCTCGTCTAGCGGGGTCAATGAGCAGTTCTTC
D gene: -; J gene: TRBJ2-1; V gene: TRBV5-1; clone size: -; CDR3 protein: CASSLQGGSYNEQFF; CDR3 DNA: TGCGCCAGCAGCTTGCAGGGGGGCTCCTACAATGAGCAGTTCTTC
D gene: -; J gene: TRBJ2-1; V gene: TRBV2; clone size: -; CDR3 protein: CASSGQGLPNNEQFF; CDR3 DNA: TGTGCCAGCAGTGGGCAGGGGCTTCCAAACAATGAGCAGTTCTTC
D gene: -; J gene: TRBJ2-5; V gene: TRBV11-3; clone size: -; CDR3 protein: CASSLDRASQETQYF; CDR3 DNA: TGTGCCAGCAGCTTAGATAGAGCAAGCCAAGAGACCCAGTACTTC
D gene: TRBD2; J gene: TRBJ2-3; V gene: TRBV29-1; clone size: -; CDR3 protein: CSSVAGNTDTQYF; CDR3 DNA: TGCAGTTCCGTAGCGGGAAACACAGATACGCAGTATTTT
D gene: -; J gene: TRBJ2-2; V gene: TRBV5-1; clone size: -; CDR3 protein: CASQPQRGLGNTGELFF; CDR3 DNA: TGCGCCAGCCAACCACAAAGAGGTTTAGGGAACACCGGGGAGCTGTTTTTT
D gene: -; J gene: TRBJ2-5; V gene: TRBV10-3; clone size: few; CDR3 protein: CAISETGHLGETQYF; CDR3 DNA: TGTGCCATCAGTGAGACGGGACACTTGGGGGAGACCCAGTACTTC
D gene: -; J gene: TRBJ2-3; V gene: TRBV7-9; clone size: -; CDR3 protein: CASSLRHGSLVRDTQYF; CDR3 DNA: TGTGCCAGCAGCTTACGGCACGGGTCCTTGGTAAGGGATACGCAGTATTTT
D gene: -; J gene: TRBJ2-1; V gene: TRBV7-6; clone size: -; CDR3 protein: CASSLAADSYNEQFF; CDR3 DNA: TGTGCCAGCAGCTTAGCGGCAGATTCTTACAATGAGCAGTTCTTC
D gene: -; J gene: TRBJ1-5; V gene: TRBV2; clone size: few; CDR3 protein: CASSGDGGNNQPQHF; CDR3 DNA: TGTGCCAGCAGTGGGGACGGAGGTAACAATCAGCCCCAGCATTTT
D gene: -; J gene: TRBJ1-2; V gene: TRBV11-3; clone size: -; CDR3 protein: CASSLGDYGYTF; CDR3 DNA: TGTGCCAGCAGCTTAGGCGATTATGGCTACACCTTC
D gene: TRBD2; J gene: TRBJ2-3; V gene: TRBV5-1; clone size: few; CDR3 protein: CASSFTSGGTDTQYF; CDR3 DNA: TGCGCCAGCAGCTTTACTAGCGGGGGCACAGATACGCAGTATTTT
D gene: TRBD1; J gene: TRBJ1-2; V gene: TRBV9; clone size: -; CDR3 protein: CASSAIIQGGPNYGYTF; CDR3 DNA: TGTGCCAGCAGCGCAATAATTCAGGGGGGTCCAAACTATGGCTACACCTTC
D gene: -; J gene: TRBJ2-5; V gene: TRBV21-1; clone size: -; CDR3 protein: CASSKEREERQETQYF; CDR3 DNA: TGTGCCAGCAGCAAAGAGAGGGAGGAACGGCAAGAGACCCAGTACTTC
D gene: -; J gene: TRBJ2-3; V gene: TRBV25-1; clone size: -; CDR3 protein: CASSEGRPSTDTQYF; CDR3 DNA: TGTGCCAGCAGTGAAGGAAGGCCTAGCACAGATACGCAGTATTTT
D gene: TRBD1; J gene: TRBJ1-5; V gene: TRBV4-1; clone size: once; CDR3 protein: CASRTTGGNSNQPQHF; CDR3 DNA: TGCGCCAGCAGAACAACAGGGGGCAATAGCAATCAGCCCCAGCATTTT
D gene: TRBD2; J gene: TRBJ2-7; V gene: TRBV28; clone size: -; CDR3 protein: CAITRTSGAYEQYF; CDR3 DNA: TGTGCCATCACGAGGACTAGCGGGGCCTACGAGCAGTACTTC
D gene: -; J gene: TRBJ2-2; V gene: TRBV6-5; clone size: once; CDR3 protein: CASSYFQQGYGELFF; CDR3 DNA: TGTGCCAGCAGTTACTTTCAACAGGGCTACGGGGAGCTGTTTTTT
D gene: -; J gene: TRBJ2-1; V gene: TRBV5-4; clone size: -; CDR3 protein: CASSLKGGGNNEQFF; CDR3 DNA: TGTGCCAGCAGCTTGAAGGGAGGGGGGAACAATGAGCAGTTCTTC
D gene: -; J gene: TRBJ2-2; V gene: TRBV10-3; clone size: -; CDR3 protein: CAMAGASLSGELFF; CDR3 DNA: TGTGCGATGGCGGGGGCATCCCTTTCCGGGGAGCTGTTTTTT
D gene: TRBD1; J gene: TRBJ1-2; V gene: TRBV6-1; clone size: -; CDR3 protein: CASSGLTGGRGYTF; CDR3 DNA: TGTGCCAGCAGTGGTCTGACAGGGGGCCGCGGCTACACCTTC
D gene: -; J gene: TRBJ2-3; V gene: TRBV15; clone size: few; CDR3 protein: CATSRAKSSEDTQYF; CDR3 DNA: TGTGCCACCAGCAGAGCTAAGTCTAGCGAAGATACGCAGTATTTT
D gene: TRBD1; J gene: TRBJ1-1; V gene: TRBV27; clone size: -; CDR3 protein: CAAIGQGNTEAFF; CDR3 DNA: TGTGCCGCCATAGGACAGGGGAACACTGAAGCTTTCTTT
D gene: -; J gene: TRBJ1-2; V gene: TRBV30; clone size: once; CDR3 protein: CAWISRGRVSGYTF; CDR3 DNA: TGTGCCTGGATATCCCGGGGCCGAGTATCCGGCTACACCTTC
D gene: -; J gene: TRBJ1-2; V gene: TRBV5-6; clone size: -; CDR3 protein: CASRGAGGNYGYTF; CDR3 DNA: TGTGCCAGCAGGGGGGCCGGGGGGAACTATGGCTACACCTTC
D gene: -; J gene: TRBJ1-2; V gene: TRBV11-2; clone size: -; CDR3 protein: CASSRSNYGYTF; CDR3 DNA: TGTGCCAGCAGCAGGAGTAACTATGGCTACACCTTC
D gene: -; J gene: TRBJ2-7; V gene: TRBV30; clone size: -; CDR3 protein: CAWSLEGEGALFYEQYF; CDR3 DNA: TGTGCCTGGAGTCTGGAGGGAGAGGGGGCTTTGTTCTACGAGCAGTACTTC
D gene: -; J gene: TRBJ1-4; V gene: TRBV30; clone size: -; CDR3 protein: CALTETNEKLFF; CDR3 DNA: TGTGCCTTGACAGAAACAAATGAAAAACTGTTTTTT
D gene: TRBD2; J gene: TRBJ2-1; V gene: TRBV9; clone size: -; CDR3 protein: CASSVVGGLYNEQFF; CDR3 DNA: TGTGCCAGCAGCGTAGTGGGAGGGCTTTACAATGAGCAGTTCTTC
D gene: TRBD1; J gene: TRBJ2-3; V gene: TRBV29-1; clone size: -; CDR3 protein: CSVTGQGAIDTQYF; CDR3 DNA: TGCAGCGTTACAGGACAGGGGGCGATAGATACGCAGTATTTT
D gene: -; J gene: TRBJ2-3; V gene: TRBV7-6; clone size: few; CDR3 protein: CASSSDSTDTQYF; CDR3 DNA: TGTGCCAGCAGCTCCGACAGCACAGATACGCAGTATTTT
D gene: -; J gene: TRBJ2-1; V gene: TRBV14; clone size: -; CDR3 protein: CASSHTRSFYNEQFF; CDR3 DNA: TGTGCCAGCAGCCACACCAGGTCCTTCTACAATGAGCAGTTCTTC
D gene: -; J gene: TRBJ2-1; V gene: TRBV4-1; clone size: -; CDR3 protein: CASSHYNEQFF; CDR3 DNA: TGCGCCAGCAGCCACTACAATGAGCAGTTCTTC
D gene: -; J gene: TRBJ2-5; V gene: TRBV6-1; clone size: -; CDR3 protein: CASSLLRETQYF; CDR3 DNA: TGTGCCAGCAGTTTACTCAGAGAGACCCAGTACTTC
D gene: -; J gene: TRBJ2-2; V gene: TRBV18; clone size: few; CDR3 protein: CASSPGHTRDLFF; CDR3 DNA: TGTGCCAGCTCGCCGGGGCACACCAGAGACTTGTTTTTT
D gene: -; J gene: TRBJ2-7; V gene: TRBV11-2; clone size: -; CDR3 protein: CASSLDTRYEQYF; CDR3 DNA: TGTGCCAGCAGCTTAGATACCCGGTACGAGCAGTACTTC
D gene: TRBD2; J gene: TRBJ2-1; V gene: TRBV27; clone size: -; CDR3 protein: CASSTPSGTSGYSSYNEQFF; CDR3 DNA: TGTGCCAGTTCCACCCCATCCGGGACTAGCGGGTATAGCTCCTACAATGAGCAGTTCTTC
D gene: TRBD1; J gene: TRBJ1-3; V gene: TRBV27; clone size: -; CDR3 protein: CASSYRGLSGNTIYF; CDR3 DNA: TGTGCCAGCAGTTACAGGGGCCTCTCTGGAAACACCATATATTTT
D gene: -; J gene: TRBJ1-1; V gene: TRBV29-1; clone size: once; CDR3 protein: CSVAGYALTEAFF; CDR3 DNA: TGCAGCGTTGCCGGATACGCTCTCACTGAAGCTTTCTTT
D gene: TRBD1; J gene: TRBJ2-7; V gene: TRBV4-1; clone size: -; CDR3 protein: CASSGTAYEQYF; CDR3 DNA: TGCGCCAGCAGCGGGACAGCCTACGAGCAGTACTTC
D gene: -; J gene: TRBJ2-3; V gene: TRBV11-2; clone size: once; CDR3 protein: CASKASTDTQYF; CDR3 DNA: TGTGCCAGCAAGGCGAGCACAGATACGCAGTATTTT
D gene: TRBD1; J gene: TRBJ2-2; V gene: TRBV19; clone size: -; CDR3 protein: CASEGTGEQGVRFGELFF; CDR3 DNA: TGTGCCAGTGAGGGGACGGGGGAACAGGGGGTCCGTTTTGGGGAGCTGTTTTTT
D gene: -; J gene: TRBJ1-4; V gene: TRBV6-6; clone size: -; CDR3 protein: CASRSGRGNEKLFF; CDR3 DNA: TGTGCCAGCAGGTCAGGTCGGGGAAATGAAAAACTGTTTTTT
D gene: -; J gene: TRBJ1-6; V gene: TRBV27; clone size: -; CDR3 protein: CASSNLGAAGSPLHF; CDR3 DNA: TGTGCCAGTTCTAATTTGGGGGCGGCAGGATCACCCCTCCACTTT
D gene: TRBD1; J gene: TRBJ2-3; V gene: TRBV5-1; clone size: -; CDR3 protein: CASSTGTGPRTDTQYF; CDR3 DNA: TGCGCCAGCAGCACCGGGACAGGCCCGCGCACAGATACGCAGTATTTT
D gene: -; J gene: TRBJ2-7; V gene: TRBV6-5; clone size: -; CDR3 protein: CASSRPSGGDYEQYF; CDR3 DNA: TGTGCCAGCAGTCGCCCCTCCGGTGGAGACTACGAGCAGTACTTC
D gene: TRBD2; J gene: TRBJ2-5; V gene: TRBV9; clone size: -; CDR3 protein: CASSVSGIWETQYF; CDR3 DNA: TGTGCCAGCAGCGTAAGCGGGATATGGGAGACCCAGTACTTC
D gene: TRBD2; J gene: TRBJ2-3; V gene: TRBV11-2; clone size: -; CDR3 protein: CASSLGGLSADTQYF; CDR3 DNA: TGTGCCAGCAGCTTGGGAGGGTTGAGCGCAGATACGCAGTATTTT